Below, 10 T cell receptor beta chains from the same sample are listed, as sequenced in a study of cytomegalovirus exposure and HLA in healthy donors. Repertoires were generated with immunoSEQ multiplex PCR, while TCRdb's copy carries only in-frame clones and drops some. The sample has around 170,000 clones; less than 85% are singletons. Sequenced material: PBMCs. These receptors were obtained from a young man in good health and CMV-seropositive.

V and J are TRBV6-5 and TRBJ2-1; the match to TRBD2 covers 7 bases. The CDR3 length is 14 residues. The trim removed 7 bases at V and 2 bases at J, leaving 5 bases unmatched. Germline CDR1 is MNHEY and CDR2 is SVGAGI. CDR3 sequence: CASTRGSAYNEQFF. The DNA of the CDR3 is TGTGCCAGCACACGCGGGAGCGCCTACAATGAGCAGTTCTTC.

This clone was counted once. Other DNA sequences from this sample encode an identical CDR3 as well. The chain carries TRBV5-6 and TRBJ1-2, with D tentatively TRBD1 (6 bases). There are 15 residues in the CDR3. The V end was cut by 2 bases, the J end by 3 bases, with 14 bases between. Germline V gives CDR1 SGHDT, CDR2 YYEEEE. The CDR3 sequence: CASSLEQGLYYGYTF. The CDR3 region has the DNA TGTGCCAGCAGCTTAGAACAGGGTCTTTACTATGGCTACACCTTC.

The chain has TRBV2 and TRBJ2-7; TRBD1 agrees at 9 bases. The CDR3 extends over 14 amino acids. Germline CDR1 SNHLY, CDR2 FYNNEI. Losses at the gene ends were 5 bases for V and 5 bases for J; bases not matched to a gene: 7. CDR3 nucleotide sequence: TGTGCCAGCAGTAAACAGGGGGCGCCCAACGAGCAGTACTTC. Translating gives CASSKQGAPNEQYF.

The chain is built from TRBV15 and TRBJ1-2; unclear D gene. The CDR3 sequence is 16 residues long. The germline CDR1 and CDR2 sequences are LNHNV and YYDKDF (reference sequence). The V gene lost 1 base and the J gene lost 5 bases, with 17 bases spanning the gap. CDR3 sequence: CATSRGSPGEWYGYTF. The CDR3 nucleotides read TGTGCCACCAGCAGAGGATCCCCCGGAGAATGGTATGGCTACACCTTC.

This clone has only one observation. The chain joins TRBV4-2 to TRBJ2-2, with a weak D call TRBD2 (5 bases). V was clipped by 4 bases and J by 3 bases, with 15 bases between them. This CDR3 contains 16 residues. Germline CDR1 is LGHNA and CDR2 is YNFKEQ. The CDR3 reads CASSRVVARDTGELFF. Written as DNA, the CDR3 is TGTGCCAGCAGCCGTGTGGTTGCGCGGGACACCGGGGAGCTGTTTTTT.

V is TRBV29-1 and J is TRBJ1-4; weak D call: TRBD1 (5 bases). V was pared by 5 bases and J by 7 bases, with 17 bases between. Germline values: CDR1 SQVTM, CDR2 ANQGSEA. The CDR3 totals 14 residues. CDR3 DNA: TGCAGCGTTCGCCGGCGGGGCCTGGGTGAAAAACTGTTTTTT. Encoded protein: CSVRRRGLGEKLFF.

The rearrangement links TRBV7-9 to TRBJ2-2, with TRBD1 matching 8 bases. V was clipped by 4 bases and J by 0 bases; unmatched bases: 1. The CDR3 is 15 residues long. CDR1 and CDR2 (germline): SEHNR, FQNEAQ (reference sequence). The CDR3 DNA reads as TGTGCCAGCAGCTCGGGACAGGCGAACACCGGGGAGCTGTTTTTT. It is translated as CASSSGQANTGELFF.

The rearrangement uses TRBV7-9 and TRBJ2-1; 9 bases match TRBD2. Germline V gene lookup returns CDR1 SEHNR and CDR2 FQNEAQ (reference sequence). J was trimmed by 11 bases and V by 2 bases; bases with no gene match: 7. The CDR3 is made up of 14 amino acids. CDR3 amino acids: CASSLWTSDEKQFF. CDR3 DNA sequence: TGTGCCAGCAGCTTATGGACTAGCGATGAGAAGCAGTTCTTC.

The chain recombines TRBV30 with TRBJ1-1, with D perhaps TRBD1 (5 bases). V gave up 2 bases and J gave up 7 bases, with 14 bases separating them. This CDR3 contains 13 residues. Germline CDR1 is GTSNPN and CDR2 is SVGIG (reference sequence). The CDR3 sequence is CAWSLGSRGEAFF. The CDR3, as DNA: TGTGCCTGGAGTTTGGGATCTAGGGGTGAAGCTTTCTTT.

This sequence joins TRBV5-4 and TRBJ2-5; TRBD2 is a possible D gene (5 bases). V lost 0 bases, J lost 3 bases, and 12 bases lay in between. This CDR3 has 15 residues. CDR1 and CDR2 from the germline V gene are SGHNT and YYREEE (reference sequence). CDR3 region: CASSLAGISKETQYF. In DNA, the CDR3 is TGTGCCAGCAGCTTGGCCGGGATCTCCAAAGAGACCCAGTACTTC.